One sample yielded the 18 T cell receptor beta chains listed below, sequenced in a study of control samples from healthy donors and cancer patients. TCRdb keeps only in-frame clones here, not all; method: immunoSEQ multiplex PCR. The data contain around 130,000 clones, just under 90% of them singletons. The sequencing input was PBMCs. These receptor sequences come from a man in his fifties or sixties with head and neck cancer.

This clone was recorded a few times. The CDR3 spells CASSFTGGAGDEQYF. In DNA, the CDR3 is TGTGCCAGCAGCTTTACAGGGGGCGCGGGCGACGAGCAGTACTTC. V usage is TRBV7-2 and J usage is TRBJ2-7; TRBD1 matches at 9 bases. There are 15 residues in the CDR3. V lost 3 bases and J lost 5; bases outside the gene matches: 8. Germline values: CDR1 SGHTA, CDR2 FQGNSA.

This chain uses TRBV9 with TRBJ2-4, with D unclear. CDR1 SGDLS and CDR2 YYNGEE come from the germline V gene. Trimming pared 4 bases from V and 6 bases from J, leaving 11 bases between. The CDR3 consists of 13 residues. The CDR3 DNA follows: TGTGCCAGCAGCCCCCCACTTTCAAACATTCAGTACTTC. Translated, it gives CASSPPLSNIQYF.

This clone was counted once. This chain joins TRBV19 and TRBJ1-4, with a possible D match to TRBD1 (5 bases). CDR1 and CDR2 from the germline V gene are LNHDA and SQIVND (reference sequence). The CDR3 loop spans 15 amino acids. Trimming shortened V by 1 base and J by 5 bases, and 11 bases separated the two germline ends. CDR3 nucleotide sequence: TGTGCCAGTAGTATAGGCGACAGCCGAAATGAAAAACTGTTTTTT. Translating it yields CASSIGDSRNEKLFF.

This chain connects TRBV5-1 to TRBJ1-1; 12 bases map to TRBD1. This CDR3 region has 18 residues. Germline trimming cut 0 bases from V and 1 base from J; bases unmatched to any gene: 7. CDR1 is SGHRS and CDR2 is YFSETQ in the germline V gene. DNA for the CDR3: TGCGCCAGCAGCTTGGTTGGGACAGGGGGCGAGGGGAACACTGAAGCTTTCTTT. Protein sequence: CASSLVGTGGEGNTEAFF.

The rearrangement links TRBV10-2 to TRBJ1-5; 11 nucleotides match TRBD1. The junction had 15 bases not matched to a gene; V was cut back by 7 bases and J by 4 bases. CDR1 is WSHSY, CDR2 SAAADI, per germline. The CDR3 runs to 18 residues. The CDR3 protein is CASTISRDGTGGNQPQHF. The CDR3 region has the DNA TGCGCCAGCACAATTTCTCGAGATGGGACAGGGGGGAATCAGCCCCAGCATTTT.

The J gene is TRBJ1-6, the V gene TRBV10-3; 7 nucleotides agree with TRBD1. This CDR3 comprises 17 residues. V was pared by 2 bases and J by 0 bases, with 4 bases of the junction left unmatched. Germline V lookup: CDR1 ENHRY, CDR2 SYGVKD. The CDR3 DNA follows: TGTGCCATCAGTGAGGCCCGGGACAGCTCCTATAATTCACCCCTCCACTTT. It encodes CAISEARDSSYNSPLHF.

The gene calls are TRBV6-1 and TRBJ1-5, with no clear D. The CDR3 extends over 14 amino acids. The germline gives CDR1 MNHNS, CDR2 SASEGT. Trimming took off 2 bases at V and 5 bases at J, with 10 bases between the two ends. The CDR3 DNA sequence: TGTGCCAGCAGTGAAATGAATTCGGATCAGCCCCAGCATTTT. Residues: CASSEMNSDQPQHF.

This chain links TRBV12-5 with TRBJ2-1; no clear D. This CDR3 has 13 amino acids. Deletions cut 6 bases from V and 0 bases from J, with 6 bases between. The germline CDR1 and CDR2 sequences are LGHNT and FRNRAP. The CDR3 sequence is CASGPSSYNEQFF. CDR3 DNA sequence: TGTGCTAGTGGCCCGAGCTCCTACAATGAGCAGTTCTTC. The full variable domain, rest sourced from reference TRBV12-5 and TRBJ2-1, is DARVTQTPRHKVTEMGQEVTMRCQPILGHNTVFWYRQTMMQGLELLAYFRNRAPLDDSGMPKDRFSAEMPDATLATLKIQPSEPRDSAVYFCASGPSSYNEQFFGPGTRLTVL.

The chain joins TRBV14 to TRBJ2-1; weak D call: TRBD1 (6 bases). Trimming pared 1 base from V and 5 bases from J, leaving 12 bases between. The CDR3 covers 15 residues. Germline CDR1 and CDR2: SGHDN and FVKESK. This CDR3 reads CASSQVWTVNNEQFF. The CDR3 bases are TGTGCCAGCAGCCAAGTGTGGACAGTCAACAATGAGCAGTTCTTC.

The genes are TRBV9 and TRBJ2-2, with a tentative D call TRBD2 (6 bases). This CDR3 region has 16 residues. CDR1 is SGDLS, CDR2 YYNGEE, per germline. V was cut by 3 bases and J by 0 bases, with 12 bases left in between. CDR3 sequence: CASSGKWGANTGELFF. CDR3 in DNA: TGTGCCAGCAGCGGAAAGTGGGGGGCGAACACCGGGGAGCTGTTTTTT. The full variable domain, its missing parts supplied by reference TRBV9 and TRBJ2-2, is DSGVTQTPKHLITATGQRVTLRCSPRSGDLSVYWYQQSLDQGLQFLIQYYNGEERAKGNILERFSAQQFPDLHSELNLSSLELGDSALYFCASSGKWGANTGELFFGEGSRLTVL.

This chain joins TRBV2 and TRBJ1-4; D not resolved. The CDR3 covers 14 residues. With 1 base removed from V and 7 bases from J, the gap between germline ends came to 10 bases. The germline CDR1 and CDR2 sequences are SNHLY and FYNNEI. Written as DNA, the CDR3 is TGTGCCAGCAGTGAAGGCTTGGGGAGTGAAAAACTGTTTTTT. It codes for CASSEGLGSEKLFF.

The chain employs TRBV6-5 and TRBJ2-7; possibly TRBD1 for D (6 bases). Per the germline V gene, CDR1 is MNHEY and CDR2 is SVGAGI. CDR3 length equals 13 residues. Trimming stripped 2 bases from V and 6 bases from J, with 11 bases between. CDR3 in amino acids: CASSYITGIEQYF. The CDR3 bases are TGTGCCAGCAGTTACATAACAGGGATCGAGCAGTACTTC.

CDR3 sequence: CASSREGQGQNTEAFF. The CDR3 bases are TGCGCCAGCAGCCGTGAGGGGCAGGGGCAGAACACTGAAGCTTTCTTT. V and J are TRBV5-1 and TRBJ1-1, with D tentatively TRBD1 (6 bases). CDR1 and CDR2 (germline): SGHRS, YFSETQ. With 4 bases removed from V and 1 base from J, the gap between germline ends came to 17 bases. This CDR3 has 16 amino acids.

The chain links TRBV9 to TRBJ2-1; 7 bases map to TRBD1. This CDR3 region has 13 residues. The V gene end was trimmed by 7 bases and the J gene end by 7 bases; junction bases not matched to a gene: 8. Germline V gene lookup returns CDR1 SGDLS and CDR2 YYNGEE. The CDR3 loop reads CASDTTGVNEQFF. DNA for the CDR3: TGTGCCAGCGATACTACAGGGGTTAATGAGCAGTTCTTC.

This clone has more than one count but fewer than ten. The V call is TRBV3-1 (or the pseudogene TRBV3-2), the J call TRBJ1-2, with D perhaps matching TRBD1 (5 bases). Trimming took off 0 bases at V and 5 bases at J, with 10 bases between the two ends. The V gene's germline CDR1 is LGHDT and CDR2 YNNKEL (reference sequence). This CDR3 has 14 amino acids. The CDR3 coding sequence is TGTGCCAGCAGCCAAGATTGGGGCCTTTATGGCTACACCTTC. Its translation: CASSQDWGLYGYTF.

The chain links TRBV5-6 to TRBJ1-1; 10 bases are shared with TRBD1. Germline values: CDR1 SGHDT, CDR2 YYEEEE. CDR3 length equals 16 residues. Unmatched junction bases numbered 2, after V lost 0 bases and J lost 0 bases. The CDR3 DNA follows: TGTGCCAGCAGCTTGGTGGGGACAGGGGTGAACACTGAAGCTTTCTTT. It encodes CASSLVGTGVNTEAFF. Full variable domain (rest looked up from reference TRBV5-6 and TRBJ1-1): DAGVTQSPTHLIKTRGQQVTLRCSPKSGHDTVSWYQQALGQGPQFIFQYYEEEERQRGNFPDRFSGHQFPNYSSELNVNALLLGDSALYLCASSLVGTGVNTEAFFGQGTRLTVV.

The chain combines TRBV7-9 with TRBJ1-2, with TRBD1 identical over 12 bases. The CDR3 consists of 13 residues. Germline lookup yields CDR1 SEHNR and CDR2 FQNEAQ (reference sequence). Trimming took 6 bases from V and 10 from J; bases not matched to a gene: 6. CDR3 region: CASSSGQGADYTF. As DNA, the CDR3 is TGTGCCAGCAGTTCGGGACAGGGGGCAGACTACACCTTC.

This chain joins TRBV24-1 and TRBJ1-5; D is unclear. This CDR3 has 13 residues. Germline V gene data show CDR1 as KGHDR and CDR2 as SFDVKD. Trimming cost V 5 bases and J 2 bases, with 6 bases left between them. The CDR3 DNA follows: TGTGCCACCAGTGGACGGGGCAATCAGCCCCAGCATTTT. Translation: CATSGRGNQPQHF.